This TCR beta chain was sequenced in a study of human T cells and chemical hapten exposure. V lost 6 bases and J lost 4, with 10 bases in between. The CDR3 length is 11 residues. Germline CDR1 SQVTM, CDR2 ANQGSEA. TCRdb re-derived calls from the 5' RACE reads in MiXCR, one entry per CDR3 protein. The data hold about 140,000 distinct CDR3 sequences, with approximately 4% observed a single time. Total RNA extraction was carried out from unfractionated whole blood. This clonotype was seen many times. This clonotype was sampled from a female donor in good health. This sequence joins TRBV29-1 and TRBJ2-7; D gene ambiguous. Here the CDR3 reads CSVAKNYEQYF. The CDR3 DNA is TGCAGCGTGGCCAAAAATTACGAGCAGTACTTC.